A single sample gave rise to the 18 T cell receptor beta chains below, sequenced in a study of T-cell reconstitution after alpha-beta-depleted transplantation in children. Unique molecular identifiers featured in how the TCRbeta library was prepared. TCRdb re-derived calls from the PCR reads in MiXCR, one entry per CDR3 protein. The profile shows about 580,000 distinct CDR3 sequences, more than 20% of them singletons. The starting material was PBMCs, mostly from graft donor cells, obtained 360 days after TCRalphabeta/CD19-depleted stem cell transplant. These receptors all come from a boy under two years old who had a stem cell transplant for acute myeloid leukemia, so the T cells may come from the graft donor.

This clonotype was seen only a few times. A junction boundary mismatches the germline segment, possibly from a read error. The chain links TRBV14 to TRBJ1-6; D gene ambiguous. CDR3 length equals 12 residues. Germline V gives CDR1 SGHDN, CDR2 FVKESK. The CDR3 here is CASRQARRPLHF. The CDR3 bases are TGTGCCAGCCGCCAAGCGCGGAGACCCCTCCACTTT.

V gene TRBV12-3 or TRBV12-4 combines with J gene TRBJ2-1; TRBD2 matches 15 bases. The ends lost 7 bases at V and 0 bases at J; junction bases unmatched: 7. The CDR3 is 18 residues long. The DNA for the CDR3 is TGTGCCAGCATACCGGGACTAGCGGGGGGTTTCTCCTACAATGAGCAGTTCTTC. It encodes CASIPGLAGGFSYNEQFF.

This clonotype was counted only a few times. The chain recombines TRBV4-3 with TRBJ2-2; 8 positions match TRBD1. The CDR3 length is 15 residues. CDR1 LGHNA and CDR2 YSLEER come from the germline V gene. Germline trimming cut 5 bases from V and 1 base from J; bases unmatched to any gene: 3. The CDR3 protein is CASSYDRGNTGELFF. As DNA, the CDR3 is TGCGCCAGCAGCTACGACAGGGGGAACACCGGGGAGCTGTTTTTT.

This chain connects TRBV6-2 or TRBV6-3 to TRBJ2-7; TRBD1 matches 9 bases. Germline loops: CDR1 MNHEY, CDR2 SVGEGT. V gave up 5 bases and J gave up 0 bases; unmatched junction bases: 5. The CDR3 runs to 15 residues. The CDR3: CASSQQGASSYEQYF. The CDR3 region has the DNA TGTGCCAGCAGTCAACAGGGGGCGAGCTCCTACGAGCAGTACTTC.

This chain joins TRBV10-3 and TRBJ2-6; tentatively, D is TRBD1 (5 bases). The CDR3 consists of 15 residues. V was shortened by 7 bases and J by 1 base, with 11 bases between the two germline ends. The V gene's germline CDR1 is ENHRY and CDR2 SYGVKD. The CDR3 protein is CAITDSSSGANVLTF. CDR3 nucleotide sequence: TGTGCCATCACCGACAGTTCATCTGGGGCCAACGTCCTGACTTTC.

The V gene is TRBV6-1, the J gene TRBJ1-2; 9 bases are shared with TRBD1. The V and J ends lost 7 bases and 2 bases, in that order; junction bases with no gene match: 5. The CDR3 covers 14 residues. The V gene's germline CDR1 is MNHNS and CDR2 SASEGT. The CDR3 DNA reads TGTGCCAGCACCTCGGGACAGGGAAACTATGGCTACACCTTC. Its protein product is CASTSGQGNYGYTF.

The table lists this clonotype with a count of one. The chain is built from TRBV28 and TRBJ1-4; D is unresolved. Germline V gene sequence: CDR1 MDHEN, CDR2 SYDVKM. The CDR3 sequence is 14 residues long. V was clipped by 3 bases and J by 3 bases, with 8 bases between them. As DNA, the CDR3 is TGTGCCAGCAGTTTGGGAGGTGCTAATGAAAAACTGTTTTTT. Its protein product is CASSLGGANEKLFF.

A few counts support this clonotype. The genes are TRBV20-1 and TRBJ1-5; D is perhaps TRBD1 (5 bases). The CDR3 length is 18 residues. V dropped 0 bases and J dropped 0 bases, with 18 bases sitting between them. Per germline, CDR1 DFQATT and CDR2 SNEGSKA (reference sequence). The CDR3 loop reads CSARDRDGGPYSNQPQHF. For the CDR3, the DNA is TGCAGTGCTAGAGACCGGGACGGTGGACCGTATAGCAATCAGCCCCAGCATTTT.

The chain joins TRBV5-6 to TRBJ2-7; D is ambiguous. CDR3 length equals 12 residues. V was pared by 0 bases and J by 12 bases, with 13 bases between. Germline V gene lookup returns CDR1 SGHDT and CDR2 YYEEEE. CDR3 coding DNA: TGTGCCAGCAGCTTGGAGGGAAAGGGATGGTACTTC. Protein: CASSLEGKGWYF.

This clonotype came up a few times. The chain links TRBV5-1 to TRBJ2-1; TRBD1 aligns across 7 bases. Trimming took 7 bases from V and 3 from J; bases not matched to a gene: 10. This CDR3 region has 15 residues. Per germline, CDR1 SGHRS and CDR2 YFSETQ. CDR3 DNA: TGCGCCAGCTGTCCAAGCGGACAGGACTACAATGAGCAGTTCTTC. Its translation is CASCPSGQDYNEQFF.

There are many counts of this clonotype. CDR3 DNA sequence: TGCAGTGCTAGAGAACGGTCAGGGAATGATGAGCAGTTCTTC. It is translated as CSARERSGNDEQFF. The genes are TRBV20-1 and TRBJ2-1, with a weak D call TRBD1 (5 bases). Per the germline V gene, CDR1 is DFQATT and CDR2 is SNEGSKA (reference sequence). V was cut by 0 bases and J by 8 bases, with 14 bases left in between. The CDR3 totals 14 residues.

This clonotype appeared a single time. This chain joins TRBV11-2 and TRBJ2-2, with 10 bases fitting TRBD2. This CDR3 is built from 12 residues. Germline assignment: CDR1 SGHAT and CDR2 FQNNGV. The V gene end was trimmed by 3 bases and the J gene end by 16 bases; junction bases not matched to a gene: 5. This CDR3 is CASSFTSGVWFF. CDR3 in DNA: TGTGCCAGCAGCTTCACTAGCGGGGTGTGGTTTTTT.

This clonotype showed up just a few times. This chain joins TRBV7-2 and TRBJ2-3, with D possibly TRBD2 on 5 matching bases. The V and J ends lost 6 bases and 5 bases respectively, with 18 bases between them. CDR1 is SGHTA, CDR2 FQGNSA, per germline. This CDR3 has 15 amino acids. The CDR3 reads CASSFGLEGIDTQYF. The CDR3, as DNA: TGTGCCAGCAGTTTTGGGCTCGAGGGTATAGATACGCAGTATTTT.

V usage is TRBV20-1 and J usage is TRBJ2-2; 8 bases map to TRBD1. Per the germline V gene, CDR1 is DFQATT and CDR2 is SNEGSKA (reference sequence). The J segment lost 8 bases and the V segment lost 0 bases, leaving 8 bases of the junction unmatched. The CDR3 totals 15 residues. The CDR3 reads CSARDRPGGRGELFF. The CDR3 DNA reads TGCAGTGCTAGAGATAGGCCAGGGGGCAGGGGGGAGCTGTTTTTT.

This clonotype was seen repeatedly, ten times or more. The chain carries TRBV15 and TRBJ2-5; D is unresolved. The CDR3 spans 14 residues. The germline V gene has CDR1 LNHNV and CDR2 YYDKDF (reference sequence). V lost 5 bases to trimming and J lost 2 bases, with 12 bases between them. As DNA, the CDR3 is TGTGCCACCAGCGGCCGGACGTTTCAAGAGACCCAGTACTTC. Amino acids: CATSGRTFQETQYF.

This clonotype was counted at least ten times. Written as DNA, the CDR3 is TGCGCCAGCAGCCGGACTAGCGGAACCTACGAGCAGTACTTC. This codes for CASSRTSGTYEQYF. The chain has TRBV4-3 and TRBJ2-7; TRBD2 agrees at 10 bases. The CDR3 is 14 residues long. V lost 4 bases and J lost 2; bases outside the gene matches: 2. The germline gives CDR1 LGHNA, CDR2 YSLEER.

This rearrangement joins TRBV20-1 to TRBJ2-1; no clear D. Trimming stripped 0 bases from V and 4 bases from J, with 13 bases between. The CDR3 runs to 15 residues. The germline CDR1 and CDR2 sequences are DFQATT and SNEGSKA (reference sequence). CDR3 DNA: TGCAGTGCTAGAGATCCGGGCGGTACTTACAATGAGCAGTTCTTC. Translating gives CSARDPGGTYNEQFF.

This clonotype was observed a handful of times. The chain combines TRBV5-1 with TRBJ2-1, with no clear D. From germline, CDR1 is SGHRS and CDR2 YFSETQ. This CDR3 spans 15 amino acids. V gave up 0 bases and J gave up 3 bases, with 10 bases separating them. The DNA for the CDR3 is TGCGCCAGCAGCTTGGGACGGAGCCTCTACAATGAGCAGTTCTTC. It specifies CASSLGRSLYNEQFF. Looking up the rest from reference TRBV5-1 and TRBJ2-1 gives the full variable domain: KAGVTQTPRYLIKTRGQQVTLSCSPISGHRSVSWYQQTPGQGLQFLFEYFSETQRNKGNFPGRFSGRQFSNSRSEMNVSTLELGDSALYLCASSLGRSLYNEQFFGPGTRLTVL.